Below, 28 T cell receptor beta chains from the same sample are listed, as sequenced in a study of cytomegalovirus exposure and HLA in healthy donors. Amplification used 60 Vbeta primers and 13 Jbeta primers. Generated by immunoSEQ multiplex PCR, the TCRdb table keeps only in-frame clones and is missing some. The data hold about 150,000 clones, with approximately 79% observed a single time. The source material was PBMCs. All receptors derive from a man aged 18 to 29 in good health and CMV-seropositive.

The V call is TRBV29-1, the J call TRBJ2-3, with TRBD2 identical over 7 bases. V dropped 1 base and J dropped 11; count of bases not matched to a gene: 6. The germline V gene encodes CDR1 SQVTM and CDR2 ANQGSEA. The CDR3 runs 12 residues. CDR3 DNA sequence: TGCAGCGTTGAAGGCGGGAGCGGGTTGCAGTATTTT. This sequence encodes CSVEGGSGLQYF.

The V and J genes are TRBV5-6 and TRBJ1-3, with TRBD1 identical over 10 bases. V dropped 4 bases and J dropped 4; count of bases not matched to a gene: 5. Germline assignment: CDR1 SGHDT and CDR2 YYEEEE. This CDR3 contains 15 residues. The CDR3 region is CASSRGQGTGNTIYF. In nucleotides, the CDR3 is TGTGCCAGCAGCAGGGGACAGGGGACGGGAAACACCATATATTTT.

This clone was seen a single time. The chain couples TRBV7-2 to TRBJ2-2, with 7 nucleotides matching TRBD2. CDR3 length: 16 amino acids. With 6 bases clipped from V and 4 bases from J, the junction kept 11 bases outside the gene matches. In germline, CDR1 is SGHTA, CDR2 FQGNSA. The DNA for the CDR3 is TGTGCCAGCAGACCCTCGGGCGGGAGTCTCACCGGGGAGCTGTTTTTT. Its protein is CASRPSGGSLTGELFF.

In DNA, the CDR3 is TGTGCCAGCAGCCAACAGGACAGGGATGGCTACACCTTC. Translated, it gives CASSQQDRDGYTF. The rearrangement joins TRBV28 to TRBJ1-2, with TRBD1 matching 8 bases. J lost 6 bases, V lost 6 bases, and 6 bases had no gene match. The CDR3 loop spans 13 amino acids. Germline assignment: CDR1 MDHEN and CDR2 SYDVKM.

This clone appeared once. The chain employs TRBV9 and TRBJ1-2; D is possibly TRBD1 (6 bases). The CDR3 loop spans 12 amino acids. The germline V and J ends were trimmed by 3 bases and 8 bases, with 11 bases remaining between them. Germline values: CDR1 SGDLS, CDR2 YYNGEE. The CDR3 loop reads CASSAARGGYTF. DNA of the CDR3: TGTGCCAGCAGCGCTGCCAGGGGCGGCTACACCTTC. The complete variable domain, with remaining parts taken from reference TRBV9 and TRBJ1-2, reads DSGVTQTPKHLITATGQRVTLRCSPRSGDLSVYWYQQSLDQGLQFLIQYYNGEERAKGNILERFSAQQFPDLHSELNLSSLELGDSALYFCASSAARGGYTFGSGTRLTVV.

This clone has a handful of counts. The genes are TRBV7-6 and TRBJ2-1; TRBD1 is a possible D gene (5 bases). This CDR3 comprises 14 residues. The germline V and J ends were trimmed by 1 base and 6 bases, with 10 bases remaining between them. In germline, CDR1 is SGHVS, CDR2 FNYEAQ. CDR3 in amino acids: CASSLGQGGNEQFF. CDR3 bases: TGTGCCAGCAGCTTAGGTCAGGGCGGCAATGAGCAGTTCTTC. Variable domain in full (rest from reference TRBV7-6 and TRBJ2-1): GAGVSQSPRYKVTKRGQDVALRCDPISGHVSLYWYRQALGQGPEFLTYFNYEAQQDKSGLPNDRFSAERPEGSISTLTIQRTEQRDSAMYRCASSLGQGGNEQFFGPGTRLTVL.

This chain connects TRBV7-2 to TRBJ2-7; D might be TRBD1 (6 bases). The V gene lost 7 bases and the J gene lost 4 bases, with 11 bases spanning the gap. Germline CDR1 SGHTA, CDR2 FQGNSA. The CDR3 has 12 amino acids. The CDR3 DNA follows: TGTGCCAGCAACCCGACAGGATACGAGCAGTACTTC. Protein sequence: CASNPTGYEQYF. The variable domain in full, completed from reference TRBV7-2 and TRBJ2-7, reads GAGVSQSPSNKVTEKGKDVELRCDPISGHTALYWYRQSLGQGLEFLIYFQGNSAPDKSGLPSDRFSAERTGGSVSTLTIQRTQQEDSAVYLCASNPTGYEQYFGPGTRLTVT.

The chain uses TRBV27 and TRBJ2-7; TRBD1 matches 11 bases. The germline CDR1 and CDR2 sequences are MNHEY and SMNVEV (reference sequence). V trimming: 6 bases; J trimming: 6 bases; junction bases outside the gene matches: 7. The CDR3 totals 14 residues. The DNA of the CDR3 is TGTGCCAGCAGCCCGGACAGGGGGCAAGGCGAGCAGTACTTC. Amino acid sequence: CASSPDRGQGEQYF.

This chain uses TRBV7-2 with TRBJ1-1, with a tentative D call TRBD1 (6 bases). V was trimmed by 6 bases and J by 5 bases, leaving 13 bases between them. Germline CDR1 reads SGHTA; CDR2 reads FQGNSA. The CDR3 has 13 amino acids. CDR3 loop: CASRAGVWTEAFF. The CDR3 nucleotides are TGTGCCAGCAGAGCAGGGGTATGGACTGAAGCTTTCTTT.

The V gene is TRBV4-1, the J gene TRBJ2-4, with D perhaps matching TRBD1 (5 bases). This CDR3 has 17 amino acids. Germline assignment: CDR1 MGHRA and CDR2 YSYEKL. The germline V and J ends were trimmed by 0 bases and 0 bases, with 12 bases remaining between them. The CDR3 here is CASSQETDTLAKNIQYF. DNA for the CDR3: TGCGCCAGCAGCCAAGAGACAGATACCCTAGCCAAAAACATTCAGTACTTC.

The chain couples TRBV6-5 to TRBJ1-2, with TRBD1 matching over 7 bases. From germline, CDR1 is MNHEY and CDR2 SVGAGI. V was clipped by 5 bases and J by 1 base; unmatched bases: 1. The CDR3 has 13 amino acids. CDR3 in amino acids: CASSNRGNYGYTF. CDR3 sequence (DNA): TGTGCCAGCAGTAACAGGGGTAACTATGGCTACACCTTC.

The chain recombines TRBV9 with TRBJ2-7; TRBD1 might be the D (6 bases). The germline gives CDR1 SGDLS, CDR2 YYNGEE. The CDR3 extends over 13 amino acids. The V gene lost 4 bases and the J gene lost 5 bases, with 13 bases spanning the gap. Here the CDR3 reads CASSSRGSHEQYF. Here the CDR3 DNA reads TGTGCCAGCAGCAGCAGGGGTTCCCACGAGCAGTACTTC.

This clone has only a few counts. The genes are TRBV11-1 and TRBJ2-7, with D possibly matching TRBD2 (5 bases). Trimming stripped 2 bases from V and 6 bases from J, with 17 bases between. Germline CDR1 is SGHAT and CDR2 is FQDESV (reference sequence). The CDR3 is made up of 15 amino acids. The CDR3 region has the DNA TGTGCCAGCAGCTTAAGGCTCTCGCGGGTGGGCGAGCAGTACTTC. Residues: CASSLRLSRVGEQYF.

The chain carries TRBV5-4 and TRBJ1-5; the D gene is possibly TRBD1 (5 bases). CDR1 is SGHNT and CDR2 is YYREEE in the germline V gene (reference sequence). V was cut by 4 bases and J by 4 bases, with 12 bases left in between. This CDR3 region has 14 residues. CDR3 nucleotide sequence: TGTGCCAGCAGCGTTCGTGGGGCGAATCAGCCCCAGCATTTT. Encoded protein: CASSVRGANQPQHF.

The chain joins TRBV18 to TRBJ2-2, with D possibly being TRBD2 (6 bases). V lost 0 bases to trimming and J lost 6 bases, with 14 bases between them. Germline CDR1 and CDR2: KGHSH and LQKENI. The CDR3 is 16 amino acids. The CDR3: CASSPPWGLGAGELFF. In DNA form, the CDR3 reads TGTGCCAGCTCACCACCGTGGGGACTGGGCGCCGGGGAGCTGTTTTTT.

The CDR3 nucleotides read TGTGCCACCAGCAGAGATGTGACAGGGGGCTCCTACGAGCAGTACTTC. Its protein product is CATSRDVTGGSYEQYF. The chain combines TRBV15 with TRBJ2-7; the match to TRBD1 covers 9 bases. This CDR3 has 16 amino acids. V lost 0 bases and J lost 0; bases outside the gene matches: 3. Germline loops: CDR1 LNHNV, CDR2 YYDKDF (reference sequence).

DNA for the CDR3: TGTGCCAGTAGCCCGGGACAGGGGAAAGCTTTCTTT. It specifies CASSPGQGKAFF. This chain uses TRBV19 with TRBJ1-1; 10 bases map to TRBD1. The J segment lost 9 bases and the V segment lost 6 bases, leaving 4 bases of the junction unmatched. The CDR3 length is 12 residues. Germline V gene sequence: CDR1 LNHDA, CDR2 SQIVND (reference sequence).

This clone was detected a few times. The chain joins TRBV2 to TRBJ2-1, with a weak D call TRBD2 (5 bases). The CDR3 extends over 17 amino acids. The V gene's germline CDR1 is SNHLY and CDR2 FYNNEI. With 3 bases removed from V and 1 base from J, the gap between germline ends came to 16 bases. The CDR3 sequence: CASSDTLDRGSYNEQFF. CDR3 nucleotides: TGTGCCAGCAGTGATACCTTGGACCGGGGATCCTACAATGAGCAGTTCTTC.

There are a few counts of this clone. The J gene is TRBJ1-1, the V gene TRBV27, with D maybe TRBD1 (5 bases). V was pared by 3 bases and J by 10 bases, with 9 bases between. This CDR3 is 11 amino acids long. Per germline, CDR1 MNHEY and CDR2 SMNVEV (reference sequence). CDR3 residues: CASSFGGSAFF. For the CDR3, the DNA is TGTGCCAGCAGTTTCGGGGGGTCAGCTTTCTTT.

The chain carries TRBV5-1 and TRBJ2-6; TRBD1 matches at 9 bases. CDR1 is SGHRS and CDR2 is YFSETQ in the germline V gene. V lost 0 bases to trimming and J lost 0 bases; unmatched junction nucleotides: 4. The CDR3 extends over 18 amino acids. The CDR3 bases are TGCGCCAGCAGCTTGGCGGGACAGGGTCCCTCTGGGGCCAACGTCCTGACTTTC. This codes for CASSLAGQGPSGANVLTF.

The chain combines TRBV5-1 with TRBJ2-7; 11 positions match TRBD2. The germline V gene has CDR1 SGHRS and CDR2 YFSETQ. The J segment lost 0 bases and the V segment lost 3 bases, leaving 5 bases of the junction unmatched. The CDR3 totals 16 residues. The CDR3 is CASSSVGLAGSYEQYF. In DNA, the CDR3 is TGCGCCAGCAGCTCGGTAGGACTAGCGGGCTCCTACGAGCAGTACTTC.

This clone was recorded a few times. V usage is TRBV4-1 and J usage is TRBJ2-3, with D tentatively TRBD2 (6 bases). V shed 1 base and J shed 1 base, with 15 bases lying between them. The CDR3 is 17 residues long. Germline V gene sequence: CDR1 MGHRA, CDR2 YSYEKL. Here the CDR3 reads CASSQVGGERGTDTQYF. In DNA, the CDR3 is TGCGCCAGCAGCCAAGTCGGAGGGGAAAGGGGCACAGATACGCAGTATTTT.

This clone was observed a few times. The chain is built from TRBV11-3 and TRBJ2-1, with TRBD1 identical over 8 bases. There are 14 residues in the CDR3. The germline gives CDR1 SGHNT, CDR2 YENEEA. The V and J ends lost 5 bases and 5 bases, in that order; junction bases with no gene match: 5. This CDR3 is CASSRQGSHNEQFF. CDR3 DNA: TGTGCCAGCAGCCGACAGGGGTCCCACAATGAGCAGTTCTTC.

This clone came up a few times. The chain recombines TRBV19 with TRBJ1-2, with unresolved D. V lost 6 bases, J lost 4 bases, and 12 bases lay in between. Germline CDR1 is LNHDA and CDR2 is SQIVND (reference sequence). The CDR3 is 13 residues long. The CDR3 here is CASRSPAGYGYTF. For the CDR3, the DNA is TGTGCCAGTAGATCCCCGGCAGGCTATGGCTACACCTTC.

This clone is a singleton in its sample. The CDR3 coding sequence is TGTGCCAGCAGGACAGGGAATGGCAATCAGCCCCAGCATTTT. Amino acid sequence: CASRTGNGNQPQHF. The chain links TRBV6-1 to TRBJ1-5; 7 bases match TRBD1. In germline, CDR1 is MNHNS, CDR2 SASEGT. The V segment lost 6 bases and the J segment 2 bases; nucleotides outside the gene matches: 4. This CDR3 has 14 residues.

The V and J genes are TRBV28 and TRBJ1-4, with 9 bases lining up with TRBD1. Germline CDR1 is MDHEN and CDR2 is SYDVKM. V dropped 11 bases and J dropped 5; count of bases not matched to a gene: 9. The CDR3 has 14 residues. The CDR3 sequence is CAHDAGQGNEKLFF. CDR3 in DNA: TGTGCCCACGATGCGGGACAGGGAAATGAAAAACTGTTTTTT.

The chain combines TRBV6-1 with TRBJ1-6, with D unclear. Germline CDR1 MNHNS, CDR2 SASEGT. The V and J ends lost 7 bases and 3 bases respectively, with 13 bases between them. The CDR3 extends over 15 amino acids. CDR3 loop: CASTFPPVYNSPLHF. CDR3 DNA: TGTGCCAGCACTTTCCCTCCGGTCTATAATTCACCCCTCCACTTT.

This chain uses TRBV10-3 with TRBJ1-2; the D is unclear. The V end was cut by 2 bases, the J end by 4 bases, with 11 bases between. Per the germline V gene, CDR1 is ENHRY and CDR2 is SYGVKD. The CDR3 covers 14 residues. CDR3 DNA sequence: TGTGCCATCAGTGAGGGCGGATCCCTCTATGGCTACACCTTC. This codes for CAISEGGSLYGYTF.